This T cell receptor beta chain was obtained from a study of human T cells and chemical hapten exposure (dated by TCRdb to the early 2020s). As for the study more broadly: For sensitization, 2% DPC in acetone was applied to a roughly 2 cm by roughly 2 cm area of upper inner arm skin. About 30 alopecia patients provided blood for TCR sequencing at one to four time points (pre-sensitization, 2, 6 and 24 weeks). Libraries were pooled for sequencing, and variation in per-sample TCR yields was attributed mainly to small differences in library volumes within the pool. Most of the patients in the cohort were female, and the cohort covered alopecia areata with under or over 50% scalp involvement, alopecia totalis and alopecia universalis. Weekly therapeutic DPC doses were additionally applied to the scalp of patients throughout the roughly 24-week study period. Patch testing was done on the upper back using Finn chambers containing 0.01% DPC, and results were scored after 6 days according to International Contact Dermatitis Research Group standards. Blood samples were taken from patients before sensitization (week 0) and at 2, 6 and about 24 weeks after DPC sensitization. In alopecia patients, the study followed how the peripheral blood TCR repertoire changed in vivo over primary and secondary sensitization to diphenylcyclopropenone (DPC), a hapten. The paper as a whole reports these results and caveats: Compared with pre-sensitization or healthy control sets, expanded TCRs formed significantly more large CDR3 similarity clusters, which is consistent with antigen-driven responses. Repeated subsampling changed both the strength of the expansion versus patch-test correlation and the threshold at which that correlation became significant. DPC sensitization did not change the number of TCRs with a frequency above 1 in 1000, and there was no evidence of changes in global repertoire structure. Alopecia, a presumed autoimmune disease, was present in all patients, so the immune response of the patients might differ from that of healthy individuals. Patch test score was positively correlated with the number of PT1 expanded TCRs, with significance at thresholds 8, 16 and 32 but not at 4.

What this sample's time point label stands for: pre-sensitization, week 0. The treatment or condition label, as the study defines it: therapeutic diphenylcyclopropenone sensitization with weekly scalp DPC. Blood at each patch-test visit was drawn before the patch test was applied. Patients were eligible if aged 18 to 70, diagnosed with alopecia and judged suitable for DPC therapy, and pregnant patients were excluded. Total RNA was extracted from unfractionated whole blood that had been collected in Tempus Blood RNA tubes. This clonotype was detected ten times or more. It lacks a known antigen. Per-base quality was not reported, and no clone a single base away is much larger than it. Library preparation was by RACE. The data were produced on a NextSeq 500. Library preparation attached unique molecular identifiers to individual cDNA molecules for quantitative, reproducible TCR counting. For every blood RNA sample, sequencing covered both the TCR alpha and TCR beta chains. On the study's bioinformatics: A median of around 96,000 TCRs per sample was observed, with a range of 23,224 to 690,600. V, J and CDR3 annotation of the TCR reads was performed with the Decombinator software suite. For PS versus PT1 abundance plots, all samples were subsampled to the same number of TCRs (28,000). TCRs were defined as expanded if absent before sensitization and observed at least eight times at the 2-week time point. Through fastp at Q25 and MiXCR, TCRdb rebuilt clones from the public reads, retaining in-frame beta chains. CDR3 protein sequences are deduplicated, and each keeps its most common genes and DNA. The V and J calls were not made by the authors but by TCRdb's processing. The sample has approximately 100,000 distinct CDR3 sequences on record, 8% to 10% of them singletons. 3.6% of the sample is taken by the ten largest.

From the cysteine through the phenylalanine, the CDR3 covers 14 amino acids. The only DNA kept is the CDR3, 42 bases in frame from the first base. Trimmed from V: 4 bases; trimmed from J: 5 bases; junction bases lacking a gene match: 2. As encoded in the germline V gene (reference sequence), CDR1 is SEHNR while CDR2 is FQNEAQ. Sequenced material: whole blood, taken in connection with sensitization to the hapten diphenylcyclopropenone (DPC). The receptor's source is a woman aged 40 to 50 with alopecia areata. Some clones in this sample may be carry-over from other donors' samples. The V and J genes are TRBV7-9 and TRBJ1-5; 10 junctional bases match TRBD1. The CDR3 reads as follows: CASSSTGGYQPQHF. Here is the DNA: TGTGCCAGCAGCTCGACAGGGGGCTATCAGCCCCAGCATTTT.